Listed below are T cell receptor beta chains from one sample, sequenced in a study of blood T cell repertoires in COVID-19. TCRdb's table, derived via immunoSEQ multiplex PCR, lists solely in-frame clones and lacks some. This table holds fewer than 250,000 clones, 83% found once. The sequenced sample was PBMCs or T cells enriched from blood (not recorded which). The receptors here all came from a woman in her forties who had been exposed to COVID-19. Each CDR3 is given with its conserved first and last residue. The D gene is left open where the match is weak. Rows may omit the clone size; those that give it use once, few, many or a size class.

cdr3_length: 16; d_call: NA; j_call: TRBJ1-4; clone_size: few; v_call: TRBV5-4; cdr3_aa: CASSFGGSNSNEKLFF; cdr3_nt: TGTGCCAGCAGCTTTGGCGGGAGCAATTCCAATGAAAAACTGTTTTTT
cdr3_length: 17; d_call: NA; j_call: TRBJ1-6; clone_size: NA; v_call: TRBV19; cdr3_aa: CASSYWASSSYNSPLHF; cdr3_nt: TGTGCCAGTAGTTATTGGGCTAGCAGCTCCTATAATTCACCCCTCCACTTT
cdr3_length: 15; d_call: TRBD2; j_call: TRBJ2-5; clone_size: NA; v_call: TRBV5-1; cdr3_aa: CASSYSRGDQETQYF; cdr3_nt: TGCGCCAGCAGCTACTCCCGGGGGGACCAAGAGACCCAGTACTTC
cdr3_length: 11; d_call: NA; j_call: TRBJ2-5; clone_size: NA; v_call: TRBV20-1; cdr3_aa: CSHVHGETQYF; cdr3_nt: TGCAGCCACGTCCACGGAGAGACCCAGTACTTC
cdr3_length: 14; d_call: NA; j_call: TRBJ2-4; clone_size: NA; v_call: TRBV2; cdr3_aa: CASQFGTNKNIQYF; cdr3_nt: TGTGCCAGTCAATTCGGGACAAATAAAAACATTCAGTACTTC
cdr3_length: 13; d_call: TRBD2; j_call: TRBJ2-5; clone_size: NA; v_call: TRBV5-1; cdr3_aa: CASSSTGGETQYF; cdr3_nt: TGCGCCAGCAGTTCGACGGGGGGAGAGACCCAGTACTTC
cdr3_length: 14; d_call: NA; j_call: TRBJ1-2; clone_size: NA; v_call: TRBV19; cdr3_aa: CATGTGEVNYGYTF; cdr3_nt: TGTGCCACGGGGACGGGGGAAGTCAACTATGGCTACACCTTC
cdr3_length: 15; d_call: TRBD1; j_call: TRBJ2-2; clone_size: NA; v_call: TRBV6-5; cdr3_aa: CASSGQGVGTGELFF; cdr3_nt: TGTGCCAGCAGCGGACAGGGAGTGGGTACCGGGGAGCTGTTTTTT
cdr3_length: 14; d_call: NA; j_call: TRBJ1-2; clone_size: NA; v_call: TRBV3-1/TRBV3-2; cdr3_aa: CASSHVGGDYGYTF; cdr3_nt: TGTGCCAGCAGTCACGTCGGAGGCGATTATGGCTACACCTTC
cdr3_length: 15; d_call: TRBD1; j_call: TRBJ2-5; clone_size: NA; v_call: TRBV19; cdr3_aa: CASSILTGGGETQYF; cdr3_nt: TGTGCCAGTAGTATATTAACAGGGGGCGGAGAGACCCAGTACTTC
cdr3_length: 15; d_call: NA; j_call: TRBJ2-5; clone_size: NA; v_call: TRBV21-1; cdr3_aa: CASTEEQGAHETQYF; cdr3_nt: TGTGCCAGCACCGAAGAACAGGGGGCGCATGAGACCCAGTACTTC
cdr3_length: 13; d_call: NA; j_call: TRBJ1-5; clone_size: NA; v_call: TRBV6-5; cdr3_aa: CASNPGSNQPQHF; cdr3_nt: TGTGCCAGCAATCCGGGTAGCAATCAGCCCCAGCATTTT
cdr3_length: 15; d_call: NA; j_call: TRBJ2-7; clone_size: NA; v_call: TRBV7-2; cdr3_aa: CASSLNSLSSYEQYF; cdr3_nt: TGTGCCAGCAGCTTAAACAGTTTGAGCTCCTACGAGCAGTACTTC
cdr3_length: 15; d_call: NA; j_call: TRBJ2-7; clone_size: NA; v_call: TRBV5-1; cdr3_aa: CASSLGTENSYEQYF; cdr3_nt: TGCGCCAGCAGCTTGGGGACAGAAAACTCCTACGAGCAGTACTTC
cdr3_length: 13; d_call: NA; j_call: TRBJ1-6; clone_size: NA; v_call: TRBV19; cdr3_aa: CASSSQGYSPLHF; cdr3_nt: TGTGCCAGTAGTAGCCAGGGATATTCACCCCTCCACTTT
cdr3_length: 16; d_call: TRBD2; j_call: TRBJ2-3; clone_size: NA; v_call: TRBV11-2; cdr3_aa: CASSPGLALSTDTQYF; cdr3_nt: TGTGCCAGCAGCCCAGGACTAGCTCTTAGCACAGATACGCAGTATTTT
cdr3_length: 16; d_call: NA; j_call: TRBJ2-5; clone_size: NA; v_call: TRBV9; cdr3_aa: CASSVAPDSRQETQYF; cdr3_nt: TGTGCCAGCAGCGTAGCCCCGGACAGCCGCCAAGAGACCCAGTACTTC
cdr3_length: 16; d_call: NA; j_call: TRBJ1-1; clone_size: NA; v_call: TRBV19; cdr3_aa: CASSIGQAFTNTEAFF; cdr3_nt: TGTGCCAGTAGTATAGGACAGGCGTTCACGAACACTGAAGCTTTCTTT
cdr3_length: 13; d_call: NA; j_call: TRBJ1-2; clone_size: NA; v_call: TRBV28; cdr3_aa: CASSVQAHYGYTF; cdr3_nt: TGTGCCAGCAGTGTGCAGGCCCACTATGGCTACACCTTC
cdr3_length: 15; d_call: TRBD1; j_call: TRBJ1-2; clone_size: NA; v_call: TRBV3-1/TRBV3-2; cdr3_aa: CASSPGQGGAYGYTF; cdr3_nt: TGTGCCAGCAGCCCCGGACAGGGGGGGGCCTATGGCTACACCTTC
cdr3_length: 18; d_call: NA; j_call: TRBJ2-6; clone_size: once; v_call: TRBV3-1/TRBV3-2; cdr3_aa: CASSQRRQPRSGANVLTF; cdr3_nt: TGTGCCAGCAGCCAACGTAGACAGCCTCGCTCTGGGGCCAACGTCCTGACTTTC
cdr3_length: 13; d_call: TRBD1; j_call: TRBJ1-2; clone_size: NA; v_call: TRBV28; cdr3_aa: CASTHRGLYGYTF; cdr3_nt: TGTGCCAGCACACACAGGGGGCTCTATGGCTACACCTTC
cdr3_length: 19; d_call: TRBD1; j_call: TRBJ1-3; clone_size: NA; v_call: TRBV10-3; cdr3_aa: CAIRPRGGDRADSGNTIYF; cdr3_nt: TGTGCCATCAGACCTAGGGGGGGGGACAGGGCTGACTCTGGAAACACCATATATTTT
cdr3_length: 15; d_call: NA; j_call: TRBJ1-5; clone_size: NA; v_call: TRBV4-1; cdr3_aa: CASSQEEGSRQPQHF; cdr3_nt: TGCGCCAGCAGCCAAGAGGAGGGTTCGCGCCAGCCCCAGCATTTT
cdr3_length: 15; d_call: NA; j_call: TRBJ1-1; clone_size: few; v_call: TRBV19; cdr3_aa: CASRGGRDRQVGAFF; cdr3_nt: TGTGCCAGTAGAGGCGGCAGGGATCGGCAAGTGGGAGCTTTCTTT
cdr3_length: 17; d_call: NA; j_call: TRBJ2-3; clone_size: NA; v_call: TRBV14; cdr3_aa: CASSHKPGEEITDTQYF; cdr3_nt: TGTGCCAGCAGTCACAAACCGGGGGAGGAAATCACAGATACGCAGTATTTT
cdr3_length: 12; d_call: NA; j_call: TRBJ2-7; clone_size: NA; v_call: TRBV28; cdr3_aa: CASTGLHGEQYF; cdr3_nt: TGTGCCAGCACAGGGCTCCACGGGGAGCAGTACTTC
cdr3_length: 17; d_call: TRBD1; j_call: TRBJ1-6; clone_size: NA; v_call: TRBV27; cdr3_aa: CASSSTYKQGHNSPLHF; cdr3_nt: TGTGCCAGCAGTTCGACGTACAAACAGGGGCACAATTCACCCCTCCACTTT
cdr3_length: 18; d_call: TRBD2; j_call: TRBJ2-1; clone_size: NA; v_call: TRBV3-1/TRBV3-2; cdr3_aa: CASSLGLAGDLSYNEQFF; cdr3_nt: TGTGCCAGCAGTCTCGGGCTAGCGGGGGACCTCTCCTACAATGAGCAGTTCTTC
cdr3_length: 14; d_call: NA; j_call: TRBJ1-2; clone_size: NA; v_call: TRBV7-8; cdr3_aa: CASSLERGANGYTF; cdr3_nt: TGTGCCAGCAGCTTAGAGCGGGGGGCAAATGGCTACACCTTC
cdr3_length: 14; d_call: TRBD2; j_call: TRBJ2-5; clone_size: NA; v_call: TRBV3-1/TRBV3-2; cdr3_aa: CASSHDGTKETQYF; cdr3_nt: TGTGCCAGCAGCCACGACGGGACTAAAGAGACCCAGTACTTC
cdr3_length: 15; d_call: NA; j_call: TRBJ1-2; clone_size: NA; v_call: TRBV7-9; cdr3_aa: CASSLAGWRIYGYTF; cdr3_nt: TGTGCCAGCAGCTTAGCGGGTTGGCGGATCTATGGCTACACCTTC
cdr3_length: 14; d_call: NA; j_call: TRBJ2-2; clone_size: NA; v_call: TRBV9; cdr3_aa: CASNRDANTGELFF; cdr3_nt: TGTGCCAGCAACAGGGACGCGAACACCGGGGAGCTGTTTTTT
cdr3_length: 14; d_call: NA; j_call: TRBJ1-4; clone_size: once; v_call: TRBV6-4; cdr3_aa: CASSPGGSNEKLFF; cdr3_nt: TGTGCCAGCAGTCCGGGGGGTTCTAATGAAAAACTGTTTTTT
cdr3_length: 16; d_call: TRBD1; j_call: TRBJ1-3; clone_size: NA; v_call: TRBV11-2; cdr3_aa: CASSPRTGHSGNTIYF; cdr3_nt: TGTGCCAGCAGTCCCAGGACAGGGCACTCTGGAAACACCATATATTTT
cdr3_length: 12; d_call: NA; j_call: TRBJ2-3; clone_size: NA; v_call: TRBV5-6; cdr3_aa: CASSTGGQAQYF; cdr3_nt: TGTGCCAGCAGCACCGGTGGGCAGGCGCAGTATTTT
cdr3_length: 10; d_call: NA; j_call: TRBJ2-5; clone_size: NA; v_call: TRBV28; cdr3_aa: CATIQETQYF; cdr3_nt: TGTGCCACTATACAGGAGACCCAGTACTTC
cdr3_length: 16; d_call: TRBD1; j_call: TRBJ2-3; clone_size: NA; v_call: TRBV27; cdr3_aa: CASSVLGQGGTDTQYF; cdr3_nt: TGTGCCAGCAGTGTCCTCGGACAGGGCGGCACAGATACGCAGTATTTT
cdr3_length: 16; d_call: NA; j_call: TRBJ2-3; clone_size: NA; v_call: TRBV2; cdr3_aa: CASGGRGMAGTDTQYF; cdr3_nt: TGTGCCAGCGGAGGTAGGGGGATGGCAGGCACAGATACGCAGTATTTT
cdr3_length: 15; d_call: TRBD1; j_call: TRBJ1-2; clone_size: NA; v_call: TRBV7-2; cdr3_aa: CASSFSVTGGYGYTF; cdr3_nt: TGTGCCAGCAGCTTCTCTGTGACAGGGGGCTATGGCTACACCTTC
cdr3_length: 14; d_call: NA; j_call: TRBJ1-2; clone_size: NA; v_call: TRBV9; cdr3_aa: CASSVDERVVSYTF; cdr3_nt: TGTGCCAGCAGCGTAGACGAACGAGTGGTTAGCTACACCTTC
cdr3_length: 13; d_call: NA; j_call: TRBJ1-5; clone_size: NA; v_call: TRBV19; cdr3_aa: CASSTQIYQPQHF; cdr3_nt: TGTGCCAGTAGTACCCAGATTTATCAGCCCCAGCATTTT
cdr3_length: 14; d_call: NA; j_call: TRBJ1-4; clone_size: once; v_call: TRBV19; cdr3_aa: CATTSRRTNEKLFF; cdr3_nt: TGTGCCACCACCTCCCGGAGAACTAATGAAAAACTGTTTTTT
cdr3_length: 14; d_call: TRBD2; j_call: TRBJ2-2; clone_size: NA; v_call: TRBV9; cdr3_aa: CASSAGLAGGELFF; cdr3_nt: TGTGCCAGCAGCGCTGGACTAGCGGGCGGGGAGCTGTTTTTT
cdr3_length: 17; d_call: TRBD1; j_call: TRBJ1-1; clone_size: NA; v_call: TRBV28; cdr3_aa: CASSLLAGGLGTTEAFF; cdr3_nt: TGTGCCAGCAGTTTATTGGCAGGGGGCCTAGGGACCACTGAAGCTTTCTTT
cdr3_length: 17; d_call: TRBD1; j_call: TRBJ1-5; clone_size: NA; v_call: TRBV27; cdr3_aa: CASSTRTGPHSNQPQHF; cdr3_nt: TGTGCCAGCAGTACACGGACAGGCCCCCACAGCAATCAGCCCCAGCATTTT
cdr3_length: 17; d_call: NA; j_call: TRBJ1-6; clone_size: NA; v_call: TRBV6-6; cdr3_aa: CASSPIGGFAYNSPLHF; cdr3_nt: TGTGCCAGCAGTCCAATAGGAGGGTTCGCCTATAATTCACCCCTCCACTTT
cdr3_length: 13; d_call: NA; j_call: TRBJ2-2; clone_size: few; v_call: TRBV4-1; cdr3_aa: CASSQVRSGELFF; cdr3_nt: TGCGCCAGCAGCCAAGTTAGAAGCGGGGAGCTGTTTTTT
cdr3_length: 15; d_call: TRBD2; j_call: TRBJ2-3; clone_size: few; v_call: TRBV9; cdr3_aa: CASSPGTSGLGTQYF; cdr3_nt: TGTGCCAGCAGCCCTGGGACTAGCGGCCTTGGTACGCAGTATTTT
cdr3_length: 15; d_call: TRBD2; j_call: TRBJ2-3; clone_size: NA; v_call: TRBV6-2/TRBV6-3; cdr3_aa: CASSPIAGSTDTQYF; cdr3_nt: TGTGCCAGCAGTCCCATAGCGGGGTCCACAGATACGCAGTATTTT
cdr3_length: 13; d_call: NA; j_call: TRBJ1-1; clone_size: NA; v_call: TRBV18; cdr3_aa: CASSPRGRTEAFF; cdr3_nt: TGTGCCAGCTCACCACGCGGGCGCACTGAAGCTTTCTTT
cdr3_length: 16; d_call: TRBD1; j_call: TRBJ2-2; clone_size: NA; v_call: TRBV27; cdr3_aa: CASSSRGLQGTGELFF; cdr3_nt: TGTGCCAGCAGTTCCAGGGGGCTCCAAGGCACCGGGGAGCTGTTTTTT
cdr3_length: 14; d_call: NA; j_call: TRBJ1-2; clone_size: few; v_call: TRBV27; cdr3_aa: CASSPSGVDYGYTF; cdr3_nt: TGTGCCAGCAGCCCTTCAGGGGTCGACTATGGCTACACCTTC
cdr3_length: 17; d_call: NA; j_call: TRBJ2-7; clone_size: NA; v_call: TRBV7-9; cdr3_aa: CASSLVRLQGDNYEQYF; cdr3_nt: TGTGCCAGCAGCTTAGTCCGACTACAGGGAGACAACTACGAGCAGTACTTC